This T cell receptor (beta chain) was captured in a study of regulatory T cells in long-lasting Graves disease. Study observations and caveats: With 2,500 to 3,500 shared public clonotypes, persistent patients exceeded new patients, who shared around 970.

This clonotype was detected many times. The antigen is undetermined. Time point described: newly diagnosed GD, antithyroid drugs for less than 3 months. Making the TCR library involved RNA that had been extracted from PBMCs. Diagnosing Graves' disease relied on the American Thyroid Association guidelines. Arm-PCR of CDR3 regions with iRepertoire HTBI primers generated TCR beta libraries. TCRdb used MiXCR to reprocess the multiplex PCR reads, holding one entry per CDR3 protein. This table holds a few hundred thousand distinct CDR3 sequences, 12% found once. The CDR3 is 14 amino acids. J gave up 2 bases and V 2 bases, and 1 base lay outside the gene matches. In addition, the sample was reused for a study of T cells in Graves' hyperthyroidism and ophthalmopathy. From that paper: Blood samples included most of the expanded thyroid clonotypes exceeding 0.001.

This chain joins TRBV12-3 or TRBV12-4 and TRBJ2-7; 9 bases are a match to TRBD1. The sequence derives from a woman under 30 with Graves disease. Source: peripheral blood mononuclear cells (PBMCs), taken at new diagnosis, from a patient treated with antithyroid drugs. CDR3 sequence (DNA): TGTGCCAGCAGTTTAAGGGACAGGGCCTACGAGCAGTACTTC. Translation: CASSLRDRAYEQYF.